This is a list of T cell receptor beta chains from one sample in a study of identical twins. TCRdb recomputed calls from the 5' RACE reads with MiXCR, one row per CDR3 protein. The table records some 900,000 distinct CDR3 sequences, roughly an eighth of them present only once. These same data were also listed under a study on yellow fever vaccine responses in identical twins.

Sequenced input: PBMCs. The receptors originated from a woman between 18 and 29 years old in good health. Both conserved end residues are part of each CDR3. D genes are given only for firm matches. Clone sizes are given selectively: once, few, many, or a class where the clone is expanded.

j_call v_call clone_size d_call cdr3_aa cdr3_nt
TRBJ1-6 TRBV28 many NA CASSSGALGSPLHF TGTGCCAGCAGTTCCGGGGCCCTGGGTTCACCCCTCCACTTT
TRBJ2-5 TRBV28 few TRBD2 CASRGTSGIFGLEETQYF TGTGCCAGCAGGGGGACTAGCGGGATTTTCGGCTTGGAAGAGACCCAGTACTTC
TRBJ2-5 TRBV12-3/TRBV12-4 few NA CASRGPQETQYF TGTGCCAGCAGGGGACCCCAAGAGACCCAGTACTTC
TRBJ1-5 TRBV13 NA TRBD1 CASSLGDRGRAPYSNQPQHF TGTGCCAGCAGCTTAGGTGACAGGGGGCGCGCCCCTTATAGCAATCAGCCCCAGCATTTT
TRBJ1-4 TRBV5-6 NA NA CASSSTGGKNEKLFF TGTGCCAGCAGCTCTACAGGCGGAAAGAATGAAAAACTGTTTTTT
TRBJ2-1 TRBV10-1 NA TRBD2 CAREGTSGVTSSYNEQFF TGCGCCAGGGAGGGGACTAGCGGGGTCACAAGCTCCTACAATGAGCAGTTCTTC
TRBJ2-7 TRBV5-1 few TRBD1 CASSLEGGTAYEQYF TGCGCCAGCAGCTTGGAAGGGGGCACAGCCTACGAGCAGTACTTC
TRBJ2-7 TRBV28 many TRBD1 CASSLPGGAWEQYF TGTGCCAGCAGTTTACCAGGGGGTGCGTGGGAGCAGTACTTC
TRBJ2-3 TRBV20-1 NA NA CCARLGGPYTDTQYF TGCTGTGCTAGGCTCGGGGGGCCCTACACAGATACGCAGTATTTT
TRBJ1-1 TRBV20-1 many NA CSVETLGGTEAFF TGCAGTGTTGAAACCCTAGGGGGAACTGAAGCTTTCTTT
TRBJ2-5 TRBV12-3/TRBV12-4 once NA CASSRRDNQETQYF TGTGCCAGCAGCCGCCGGGACAATCAAGAGACCCAGTACTTC
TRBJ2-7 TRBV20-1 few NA CSAMGFSYEQYF TGCAGTGCTATGGGCTTTTCCTACGAGCAGTACTTC
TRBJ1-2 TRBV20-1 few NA CSARTPSNYGYTF TGCAGTGCCCGGACACCTTCTAACTATGGCTACACCTTC
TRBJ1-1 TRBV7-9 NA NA CASTQNEAFF TGTGCCAGCACCCAGAATGAAGCTTTCTTT
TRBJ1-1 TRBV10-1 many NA CASNLDSPNTEAFF TGCGCCAGCAATCTCGACAGCCCGAACACTGAAGCTTTCTTT
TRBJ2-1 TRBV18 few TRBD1 CASSYWGQGFNNEQFF TGTGCCAGCTCATACTGGGGACAGGGGTTCAACAATGAGCAGTTCTTC
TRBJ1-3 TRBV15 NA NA CATGSGPGNTIYF TGTGCCACGGGGTCGGGGCCTGGAAACACCATATATTTT
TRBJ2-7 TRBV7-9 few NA CASSPTGSWEQYF TGTGCCAGCAGCCCGACCGGGAGTTGGGAGCAGTACTTC
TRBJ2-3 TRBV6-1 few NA CASSEAGSTDTQYF TGTGCCAGCAGTGAAGCGGGCAGCACAGATACGCAGTATTTT
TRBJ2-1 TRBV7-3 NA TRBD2 CASSPETSGTDNEQFF TGTGCCAGCAGCCCAGAGACTAGCGGGACAGACAATGAGCAGTTCTTC
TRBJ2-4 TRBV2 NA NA CASSGTELAKNIQYF TGTGCCAGCAGTGGGACAGAACTAGCCAAAAACATTCAGTACTTC
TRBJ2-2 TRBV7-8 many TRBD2 CASSLGGRARLSGELFF TGTGCCAGCAGCTTAGGCGGGAGGGCCAGATTAAGCGGGGAGCTGTTTTTT
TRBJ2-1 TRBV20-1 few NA CSARKPDMIEQFF TGCAGTGCTAGGAAGCCTGACATGATTGAGCAGTTCTTC
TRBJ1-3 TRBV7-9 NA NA CASSEQGNTIYF TGTGCCAGCAGCGAACAGGGCAACACCATATATTTT
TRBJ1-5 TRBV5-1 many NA CASSLGVNQPQHF TGTGCCAGCAGCTTGGGGGTTAATCAGCCCCAGCATTTT
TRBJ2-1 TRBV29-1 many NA CSVEASREQFF TGCAGCGTTGAAGCCTCAAGGGAGCAGTTCTTC
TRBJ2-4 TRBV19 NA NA CASSIGRGIKNIQYF TGTGCCAGTAGTATTGGCAGAGGGATCAAAAACATTCAGTACTTC
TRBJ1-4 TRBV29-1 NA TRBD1 CSAFDRAEKLFF TGCAGCGCCTTCGACAGGGCTGAAAAACTGTTTTTT
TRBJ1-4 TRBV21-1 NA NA CASSKGWDREVGKLFF TGTGCCAGCAGCAAAGGATGGGACAGGGAAGTCGGAAAACTGTTTTTT
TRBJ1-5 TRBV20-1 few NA CSATGSSGQPQHF TGCAGTGCTACAGGGAGTTCAGGTCAGCCCCAGCATTTT
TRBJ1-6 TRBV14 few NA CASSAQRYNSPLHF TGTGCCAGCAGCGCTCAGCGCTATAATTCACCCCTCCACTTT
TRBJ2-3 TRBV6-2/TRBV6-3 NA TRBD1 CASSTSDDRGPTDTQYF TGTGCCAGCAGTACCTCGGACGACAGGGGGCCCACAGATACGCAGTATTTT
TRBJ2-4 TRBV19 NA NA CASSVLGVGIQYF TGTGCCAGTAGTGTCCTCGGGGTCGGCATTCAGTACTTC
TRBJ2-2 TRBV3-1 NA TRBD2 CASSQVIGLAGPNTGELFF TGTGCCAGCAGCCAAGTTATCGGACTAGCGGGCCCGAACACCGGGGAGCTGTTTTTT
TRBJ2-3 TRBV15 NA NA CATREGGRELGDTQYF TGTGCCACCAGAGAGGGGGGTCGGGAGCTGGGAGATACGCAGTATTTT
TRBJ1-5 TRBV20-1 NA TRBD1 CSARGTEPNQPQHF TGCAGTGCTCGAGGGACAGAGCCCAATCAGCCCCAGCATTTT
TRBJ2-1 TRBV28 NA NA CASRSGPDGSYNEQFF TGTGCCAGCAGATCCGGACCCGACGGCTCCTACAATGAGCAGTTCTTC
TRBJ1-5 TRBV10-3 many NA CAISPGYSQPQHF TGTGCCATCAGCCCAGGGTATTCTCAGCCCCAGCATTTT
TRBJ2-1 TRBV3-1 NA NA CASSHFGQGPNNEQFF TGTGCCAGCAGCCACTTTGGGCAGGGACCTAACAATGAGCAGTTCTTC
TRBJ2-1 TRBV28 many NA CASSPPRPSSGFYNEQFF TGTGCCAGCAGTCCTCCGCGTCCCTCTTCGGGTTTTTACAATGAGCAGTTCTTC
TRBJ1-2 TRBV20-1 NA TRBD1 CSARDTGGLGYTF TGCAGTGCTAGAGATACAGGGGGCCTTGGCTACACCTTC
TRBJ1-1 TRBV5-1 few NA CASSLWGERNTEAFF TGCGCCAGCAGCTTATGGGGGGAGAGGAACACTGAAGCTTTCTTT
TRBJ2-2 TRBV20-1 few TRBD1 CSANYPGQGNTGELFF TGCAGTGCTAATTATCCGGGACAGGGCAACACCGGGGAGCTGTTTTTT
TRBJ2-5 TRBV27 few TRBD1 CASSPGTGFGETQYF TGTGCCAGCAGTCCCGGGACAGGGTTCGGAGAGACCCAGTACTTC
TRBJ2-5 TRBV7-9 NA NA CASSPHQGHF TGTGCCAGCAGCCCCCACCAGGGGCACTTC
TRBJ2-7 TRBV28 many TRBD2 CASSSGTSGSHEQYF TGTGCCAGCAGTTCCGGGACTAGCGGGAGCCACGAGCAGTACTTC
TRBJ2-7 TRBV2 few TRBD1 CASSEASGGSWYEQYF TGTGCCAGCAGTGAAGCATCAGGGGGCTCGTGGTACGAGCAGTACTTC
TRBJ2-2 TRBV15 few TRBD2 CATSRDGGLADHGELFF TGTGCCACCAGCAGAGATGGGGGACTAGCGGACCACGGGGAGCTGTTTTTT
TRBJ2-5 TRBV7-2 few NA CASSARGLRETQYF TGTGCCAGCAGCGCCCGAGGGCTTCGAGAGACCCAGTACTTC